A selection of T cell receptor beta chains follows, all from one sample in a study of control samples from healthy donors and cancer patients. Produced via immunoSEQ multiplex PCR; TCRdb's table is partial and in-frame only. The table lists about 180,000 clones, about 90% of them singletons. The sequenced sample was blood. Every receptor here comes from a woman aged 40-49 years in good health. The CDR3 runs from the conserved cysteine through the conserved F or W. D genes are given only for firm matches. Some rows have no size entry. The others give once, few or many, or a class for an expanded clone.

d_call: .; clone_size: .; v_call: TRBV14; j_call: TRBJ1-1; cdr3_aa: CASSQGGPRKTEFEAFF; cdr3_nt: TGTGCCAGCAGCCAAGGGGGGCCCAGGAAAACGGAATTTGAAGCTTTCTTT
d_call: TRBD2; clone_size: .; v_call: TRBV2; j_call: TRBJ2-3; cdr3_aa: CTSSHFIARGGADTQYF; cdr3_nt: TGTACCAGCAGCCACTTCATAGCCCGGGGGGGGGCAGATACGCAGTATTTT
d_call: .; clone_size: once; v_call: TRBV19; j_call: TRBJ2-7; cdr3_aa: CASSKGFSYEQYF; cdr3_nt: TGTGCCAGCAGCAAGGGGTTTTCCTACGAGCAGTACTTC
d_call: .; clone_size: .; v_call: TRBV27; j_call: TRBJ2-7; cdr3_aa: CASSLFRSPYYEQYF; cdr3_nt: TGTGCCAGCAGTTTATTCCGTTCCCCCTACTACGAGCAGTACTTC
d_call: .; clone_size: .; v_call: TRBV7-9; j_call: TRBJ2-1; cdr3_aa: CASSLDPANEQFF; cdr3_nt: TGTGCCAGCAGCTTAGATCCTGCCAATGAGCAGTTCTTC
d_call: .; clone_size: once; v_call: TRBV19; j_call: TRBJ2-5; cdr3_aa: CASSPLGGVLKETQYF; cdr3_nt: TGTGCCAGTAGTCCCCTGGGCGGGGTCTTGAAAGAGACCCAGTACTTC
d_call: TRBD2; clone_size: .; v_call: TRBV4-2; j_call: TRBJ2-3; cdr3_aa: CASSQDFASGFTDTQYF; cdr3_nt: TGTGCCAGCAGCCAAGACTTCGCTAGCGGGTTCACAGATACGCAGTATTTT
d_call: .; clone_size: .; v_call: TRBV5-1; j_call: TRBJ1-1; cdr3_aa: CASSLWRDTEAFF; cdr3_nt: TGCGCCAGCAGCTTGTGGAGGGATACTGAAGCTTTCTTT
d_call: TRBD2; clone_size: .; v_call: TRBV7-2; j_call: TRBJ2-7; cdr3_aa: CASSPQGLAWAYEQYF; cdr3_nt: TGTGCCAGCAGCCCTCAGGGACTAGCGTGGGCCTACGAGCAGTACTTC
d_call: .; clone_size: .; v_call: TRBV28; j_call: TRBJ1-2; cdr3_aa: CASNDRGVYGYTF; cdr3_nt: TGTGCCAGCAATGATAGGGGGGTCTATGGCTACACCTTC
d_call: .; clone_size: .; v_call: TRBV6-1; j_call: TRBJ1-6; cdr3_aa: CASSDGPGQLNSPLHF; cdr3_nt: TGTGCCAGCAGTGATGGCCCGGGACAACTAAATTCACCCCTCCACTTT
d_call: TRBD1; clone_size: .; v_call: TRBV5-6; j_call: TRBJ1-1; cdr3_aa: CASRSWQGAMVRTEAFF; cdr3_nt: TGTGCCAGCAGGTCCTGGCAGGGGGCGATGGTGCGAACTGAAGCTTTCTTT
d_call: .; clone_size: .; v_call: TRBV19; j_call: TRBJ1-5; cdr3_aa: CASSMADAGARGQPQHF; cdr3_nt: TGTGCCAGTAGTATGGCCGACGCGGGGGCGCGTGGGCAGCCCCAGCATTTT
d_call: .; clone_size: .; v_call: TRBV7-2; j_call: TRBJ1-6; cdr3_aa: CASSLEASSPLHF; cdr3_nt: TGTGCCAGCAGCTTAGAGGCTTCCTCGCCCCTCCACTTT
d_call: TRBD2; clone_size: .; v_call: TRBV7-4; j_call: TRBJ2-1; cdr3_aa: CASSPGGPESSYNEQFF; cdr3_nt: TGTGCCAGCAGCCCGGGGGGTCCGGAGAGCTCCTACAATGAGCAGTTCTTC
d_call: .; clone_size: few; v_call: TRBV12-3/TRBV12-4; j_call: TRBJ1-2; cdr3_aa: CASSLGDNYGYTF; cdr3_nt: TGTGCCAGCAGCCTGGGGGATAACTATGGCTACACCTTC
d_call: .; clone_size: .; v_call: TRBV2; j_call: TRBJ1-1; cdr3_aa: CASSELVGGMNTEAFF; cdr3_nt: TGTGCCAGCAGTGAATTGGTCGGGGGAATGAACACTGAAGCTTTCTTT
d_call: .; clone_size: .; v_call: TRBV24-1; j_call: TRBJ1-3; cdr3_aa: CATSGPRGEGNTIYF; cdr3_nt: TGTGCCACCAGTGGCCCGAGGGGGGAAGGAAACACCATATATTTT
d_call: TRBD2; clone_size: .; v_call: TRBV3-1/TRBV3-2; j_call: TRBJ2-1; cdr3_aa: CASSRLGGGGPSNEQFF; cdr3_nt: TGTGCCAGCAGCCGCCTGGGGGGCGGGGGGCCCTCCAATGAGCAGTTCTTC
d_call: .; clone_size: .; v_call: TRBV2; j_call: TRBJ1-6; cdr3_aa: CASQKERGNNSPLHF; cdr3_nt: TGTGCCAGCCAAAAGGAGCGAGGGAATAATTCACCCCTCCACTTT
d_call: .; clone_size: .; v_call: TRBV11-2; j_call: TRBJ2-1; cdr3_aa: CASSLGHYNEQFF; cdr3_nt: TGTGCCAGCAGCTTAGGTCACTACAATGAGCAGTTCTTC
d_call: .; clone_size: few; v_call: TRBV4-1; j_call: TRBJ2-7; cdr3_aa: CASSARGSGTASYEQYF; cdr3_nt: TGCGCCAGCAGCGCTAGGGGGAGCGGGACAGCCTCCTACGAGCAGTACTTC